One TCR beta chain is described in this entry. TCRdb redid the calling of the RT-PCR reads with MiXCR, one entry per CDR3 protein. The data contain over 150,000 distinct CDR3 sequences, around two fifths of them singletons. The sample originates from a study of patients and donors after allogeneic stem cell transplantation. This CDR3 is 12 amino acids long. V dropped 7 bases and J dropped 7 bases, with 13 bases sitting between them. Germline V gene lookup returns CDR1 MNHEY and CDR2 SVGAGI. The rearrangement links TRBV6-5 to TRBJ1-2, with a tentative D call TRBD1 (6 bases). Material for sequencing was blood, either unsorted or a sorted T cell fraction (not recorded which). This clonotype originated in a human donor who was either an allogeneic HSCT recipient or a stem cell or donor lymphocyte infusion donor (not recorded which). It is not recorded whose cells these are; they may come from a transplant donor. The CDR3 nucleotides are TGTGCCAGCACCAACGGGGGGGCTGGCTACACCTTC. It is translated as CASTNGGAGYTF.